This TCR beta chain was documented in a study of cytomegalovirus exposure and HLA in healthy donors. Study-wide results and limits: A later analysis found that most CMV-associated TCR beta chains appeared HLA-restricted. Earlier findings revealed that most TCR beta V segments proved productive either about 87% or about 30% of the time. Listed as cytomegalovirus-associated were over 150 TCR beta chains.

V trimming: 3 bases; J trimming: 3 bases; junction bases outside the gene matches: 5. CDR3 length equals 15 residues. Germline values: CDR1 MDHEN, CDR2 SYDVKM. Note on this clone: What it binds is unknown.

Amplification used 60 Vbeta primers and 13 Jbeta primers. TCRdb's table, derived via immunoSEQ multiplex PCR, lists solely in-frame clones and lacks some. The sample contains approximately 100,000 clones, roughly 82% of which appear only once. Sequenced input: PBMCs. This TCR was recovered from a woman aged 50 to 60 in good health and CMV-seropositive. The V gene is TRBV28, the J gene TRBJ1-5; 7 bases match TRBD1. The CDR3 DNA sequence: TGTGCCAGCAGTTTCCCGGGACAGCACAATCAGCCCCAGCATTTT. Protein: CASSFPGQHNQPQHF.